This TCR beta chain derives from a study of blood T cell repertoires in COVID-19. About the research overall: Researchers got acute and convalescent COVID-19 samples from the United States, Italy and Spain.

Libraries were prepared by immunoSEQ multiplex PCR; TCRdb keeps only in-frame clonotypes and omits some of them. The sample shows 130,000 to 150,000 clones, roughly 76% of them seen only once. The source material was peripheral blood. The source of this sequence is a human donor with acute or convalescent COVID-19. The donor label of this sample is uncertain.

The CDR3 DNA reads TGTGCCAGCAGTCCCGGTAGGGGGCATGAAAAACTGTTTTTT. This encodes CASSPGRGHEKLFF. The chain recombines TRBV13 with TRBJ1-4; 7 nucleotides agree with TRBD1. With 6 bases clipped from V and 6 bases from J, the junction kept 7 bases outside the gene matches. There are 14 residues in the CDR3. CDR1 is PRHDT and CDR2 is FYEKMQ in the germline V gene (reference sequence).